Below, one T cell receptor beta chain is given with its context. Repertoires were generated with immunoSEQ multiplex PCR, while TCRdb's copy carries only in-frame clones and drops some. Of roughly 330,000 clones in the sample, around 92% were seen once. V lost 6 bases to trimming and J lost 0 bases; unmatched junction nucleotides: 4. Germline CDR1 is MNHEY and CDR2 is SVGAGI. The CDR3 is made up of 14 amino acids. These data come from a study of blood T cell repertoires in COVID-19. About the research overall: The United States, Italy and Spain supplied acute and convalescent COVID-19 samples. The cDNA or gDNA used as material had been derived from T cells, B-cell-depleted T cells, or PBMCs.

The sequence came from a man younger than 35 who had recovered from COVID-19. The chain has TRBV6-5 and TRBJ2-7, with TRBD1 identical over 8 bases. Sample: peripheral blood. The CDR3 DNA is TGTGCCAGCAGCCGGACAGGGACCTCCTACGAGCAGTACTTC. It specifies CASSRTGTSYEQYF.